These 31 T cell receptor beta chains were sequenced from one sample in a study of tumor-infiltrating lymphocytes in primary liver carcinoma (dated by TCRdb to between 2016 and 2019). Sequencing relied on an Illumina HiSeq 2500. Using a constant-region primer and ProtoScript II reverse transcriptase, TCRbeta-specific cDNA was reverse-transcribed from around 500 ng total RNA. Three nested multiplex PCR rounds, following a slightly modified ARM-PCR procedure, were used to build the TCRbeta libraries. Each of the first two PCR rounds ran for about 10 cycles and used multiplex TRBV1-TRBV30 forward primers together with a Cbeta reverse primer. Using fastp at Q25 and MiXCR, TCRdb reprocessed the public reads and kept productive beta chains. Rows with a matching CDR3 protein are joined into one entry that keeps the most common DNA and genes. The sample records about 99,000 distinct CDR3 sequences, almost 70% of which are singletons. Just over 9.5% of the sample goes to the ten largest clones.

Without any cell sorting, total RNA and DNA were extracted together from about 20-30 mg of bulk tissue using the AllPrep DNA/RNA mini kit. Input material: liver tumor tissue from sampling region 5. The label giving this sample's cell subset or site can be read as: tumor region T5, tumor centre. The receptors were gathered from a woman aged 55-75 years with primary liver carcinoma and hepatitis B virus infection.

Turning to this clonotype: Relative to the germline gene, one junction end is altered; a read error may explain this. V usage is TRBV6-2 or TRBV6-3 and J usage is TRBJ2-7; 7 positions agree with TRBD2. This CDR3 has 15 amino acids. CDR1 and CDR2 from the germline V gene are MNHEY and SVGEGT. CDR3 region: CGSQFLAGQKNEQYF. The CDR3 nucleotides are TGTGGCAGCCAGTTCTTAGCGGGTCAAAAGAACGAGCAGTACTTC.

This clonotype was seen many times. Here the CDR3 reads CASRIGGGGTDTQYF. CDR3 nucleotide sequence: TGTGCCAGCAGGATAGGTGGCGGGGGCACAGATACGCAGTATTTT. The V and J genes are TRBV28 and TRBJ2-3; D is possibly TRBD2 (6 bases). V lost 6 bases, J lost 1 base, and 14 bases lay in between. The germline gives CDR1 MDHEN, CDR2 SYDVKM. CDR3 size: 15 residues.

As regards this clonotype: Its ends do not fully match the called genes, so a read error is possible. CDR3 sequence (DNA): TGTGCCAACAGCCAGGAACTAGCGGGATACAATGAGCAGTTCTTC. It codes for CANSQELAGYNEQFF. This chain uses TRBV14 with TRBJ2-1; 10 nucleotides align to TRBD2. Looked up from germline, CDR1 is SGHDN and CDR2 is FVKESK. The CDR3 covers 15 residues.

The sample holds many counts of this clonotype. The chain has TRBV6-1 and TRBJ2-3; TRBD2 aligns across 8 bases. V trimming: 7 bases; J trimming: 3 bases; junction bases outside the gene matches: 9. This CDR3 has 15 amino acids. Germline CDR1 is MNHNS and CDR2 is SASEGT. The CDR3 loop reads CASTMVSGVTDTQYF. The CDR3 nucleotides are TGTGCCAGCACGATGGTTAGCGGGGTTACAGATACGCAGTATTTT.

Of note for this clonotype: It is likely a read error, because the conserved phenylalanine at the end of the CDR3 is missing. CDR3 bases: TGTGCCAGTAGTATACCCTCACGGGTGGGATACACCGGGGAGCTGTTTCAT. Protein sequence: CASSIPSRVGYTGELFH. The chain links TRBV19 to TRBJ2-2; no firm D call. The CDR3 is 17 residues long. Germline loops: CDR1 LNHDA, CDR2 SQIVND (reference sequence). V lost 2 bases, J lost 3 bases, and 16 bases lay in between.

As to this clonotype: One junction end does not reproduce the germline sequence, and a read error may be involved. The rearrangement links TRBV4-1 to TRBJ2-6, with 8 bases lining up with TRBD1. This CDR3 comprises 17 residues. Germline V gene sequence: CDR1 MGHRA, CDR2 YSYEKL. The CDR3 protein is CANSQDRDRSGANVLTF. The DNA for the CDR3 is TGCGCCAACAGCCAAGACAGGGACAGGTCTGGGGCCAACGTCCTGACTTTC.

In its sample, this clonotype was seen many times. CDR3 DNA sequence: TGTGCCAGCAGCTTTGCCCTGGTAACGAATGAGCAGTTCTTC. Encoded protein: CASSFALVTNEQFF. The rearrangement uses TRBV5-6 and TRBJ2-1; D is uncertain. CDR1 and CDR2 (germline): SGHDT, YYEEEE. The V end was cut by 2 bases, the J end by 7 bases, with 13 bases between. CDR3 size: 14 residues.

This clonotype was found a few times. A much larger clone differs from this one at a single base, so this may be a read error. The J gene is TRBJ2-1, the V gene TRBV29-1, with 9 positions matching TRBD2. This CDR3 is built from 13 residues. Germline CDR1 and CDR2: SQVTM and ANQGSEA. The CDR3: CSASGTSYYEQFF. The CDR3 DNA reads TGCAGCGCTAGCGGGACTTCCTACTATGAGCAGTTCTTC.

V is TRBV11-2 and J is TRBJ1-1; D unresolved. The CDR3 loop spans 15 amino acids. V lost 3 bases and J lost 1, with 12 bases in between. Germline V gives CDR1 SGHAT, CDR2 FQNNGV. The DNA of the CDR3 is TGTGCCAGCAGCTTTAGATATGGCTGGAACACTGAAGCTTTCTTT. It specifies CASSFRYGWNTEAFF.

Comment on this clonotype: The conserved closing phenylalanine or tryptophan is absent in this CDR3, likely reflecting a read error. The rearrangement links TRBV29-1 to TRBJ2-3; D gene uncertain. The CDR3 is made up of 13 amino acids. The germline CDR1 and CDR2 sequences are SQVTM and ANQGSEA. V dropped 8 bases and J dropped 2 bases, with 14 bases sitting between them. CDR3 nucleotide sequence: TGCAGCATTGGGCGGATTGACACAGATACGCAGTATTTA. It is translated as CSIGRIDTDTQYL.

With regard to this clonotype: A read error may be the cause here, since a much bigger clone is one base away. The chain carries TRBV30 and TRBJ2-3, with a weak D call TRBD2 (5 bases). The germline CDR1 and CDR2 sequences are GTSNPN and SVGIG (reference sequence). The length of the CDR3 is 14 residues. Trimming cost V 1 base and J 3 bases, with 11 bases left between them. CDR3 loop: CAWSDGVATDTQYF. Written as DNA, the CDR3 is TGTGCCTGGAGTGACGGAGTAGCGACAGATACGCAGTATTTT.

Note on this clonotype: This CDR3 is missing its conserved last phenylalanine or tryptophan, likely due to a read error. V usage is TRBV11-3 and J usage is TRBJ1-1; D ambiguous. Germline values: CDR1 SGHNT, CDR2 YENEEA. The CDR3 has 16 residues. CDR3 region: CASSLDRAGPSTEAFS. The CDR3 DNA is TGCGCCAGCAGCTTAGATCGTGCCGGACCATCGACTGAAGCTTTCTCT.

For this clonotype: One end of the junction does not line up with germline, which may come from a read error. The V gene is TRBV6-1, the J gene TRBJ2-4; either TRBD1 or TRBD2 may fit D (5 bases each). The germline gives CDR1 MNHNS, CDR2 SASEGT. The CDR3 totals 15 residues. DNA of the CDR3: TGTGCCATCAGTGAAGCGGCAGGGAGCCTAAACATTCAGTACTTC. Its protein is CAISEAAGSLNIQYF.

This clonotype was seen only a few times. A read error may produce the germline difference seen at one junction end. V gene TRBV6-6 combines with J gene TRBJ2-5; D uncertain. The CDR3 contains 12 residues. Germline CDR1 and CDR2: MNHNY and SVGAGI (reference sequence). The CDR3 DNA follows: TGTACCAGCAGCCGGTACCAAGAGACCCAGTACTTC. Its protein is CTSSRYQETQYF.

Judged by abundance, this clonotype is medium-sized. The gene calls are TRBV11-2 and TRBJ2-1; TRBD2 agrees at 11 bases. Trimming removed 5 bases from V and 2 bases from J; junction bases left unmatched: 5. Germline CDR1 reads SGHAT; CDR2 reads FQNNGV. The CDR3 totals 16 residues. DNA of the CDR3: TGTGCCAGCAGCCCCCGACTAGCGGGAACCTACAATGAGCAGTTCTTC. It codes for CASSPRLAGTYNEQFF.

On this clonotype: The junction shows a germline mismatch at one end, possibly a read error. CDR3 sequence (DNA): TGCGCCAGAAGCTTCGCGGGGGAAGAGACCCAGTACTTC. Amino acids: CARSFAGEETQYF. This sequence joins TRBV5-6 and TRBJ2-5, with TRBD2 matching over 7 bases. CDR1 is SGHDT and CDR2 is YYEEEE in the germline V gene. This CDR3 is built from 13 residues. Complete variable domain (other parts from reference TRBV5-6 and TRBJ2-5): DAGVTQSPTHLIKTRGQQVTLRCSPKSGHDTVSWYQQALGQGPQFIFQYYEEEERQRGNFPDRFSGHQFPNYSSELNVNALLLGDSALYLCARSFAGEETQYFGPGTRLLVL.

This clonotype was picked up one time. As the CDR3 is not closed by the conserved phenylalanine or tryptophan, this likely results from a read error. This chain links TRBV7-9 with TRBJ2-7; TRBD2 matches 11 bases. This CDR3 has 17 residues. Germline V lookup: CDR1 SEHNR, CDR2 FQNEAQ (reference sequence). J was trimmed by 9 bases and V by 1 base; bases with no gene match: 14. CDR3 in amino acids: CASSLGTVAGGPFRQYL. DNA of the CDR3: TGTGCCAGCAGCTTAGGGACTGTAGCGGGAGGGCCTTTTCGGCAGTACTTG.

J is TRBJ2-3 and V is TRBV5-1, with TRBD1 matching 8 bases. V gave up 0 bases and J gave up 4 bases; unmatched junction bases: 4. This CDR3 has 15 residues. Germline CDR1 is SGHRS and CDR2 is YFSETQ. CDR3 protein: CASSLVEQGADTQYF. CDR3 nucleotide sequence: TGCGCCAGCAGCTTGGTTGAACAGGGGGCAGATACGCAGTATTTT.

A few counts support this clonotype. The V gene is TRBV7-9, the J gene TRBJ1-3, with D maybe TRBD1 (5 bases). The CDR3 spans 16 residues. Trimming removed 5 bases from V and 0 bases from J, with 14 bases in between. Germline V gene sequence: CDR1 SEHNR, CDR2 FQNEAQ (reference sequence). The CDR3 sequence: CASSAAGRLSGNTIYF. The CDR3 DNA reads TGTGCCAGCAGCGCCGCGGGACGACTCTCTGGAAACACCATATATTTT.

This clonotype was picked up many times. The chain carries TRBV5-6 and TRBJ2-3, with 12 bases matching TRBD2. The CDR3 length is 16 residues. CDR1 SGHDT and CDR2 YYEEEE come from the germline V gene. After removal of 0 bases from V and 5 bases from J, the junction contained 4 bases not matched to a gene. This CDR3 is CASSLGPLAGGDTQYF. The DNA for the CDR3 is TGTGCCAGCAGCTTGGGGCCACTAGCGGGAGGAGATACGCAGTATTTT.

Concerning this clonotype: An end of the junction does not agree with germline; a read error may underlie this. This rearrangement joins TRBV25-1 to TRBJ1-1, with D possibly matching TRBD1 (5 bases). In germline, CDR1 is MGHDK, CDR2 SYGVNS. There are 14 residues in the CDR3. The CDR3 region is CARSDNGANTEAFF. The CDR3 bases are TGTGCCAGGAGTGATAATGGGGCAAACACTGAAGCTTTCTTT.

Comments on this clonotype: Its ends do not fully match the called genes, so a read error is possible. This chain uses TRBV11-2 with TRBJ2-7; a possible D gene is TRBD1 (6 bases). Germline assignment: CDR1 SGHAT and CDR2 FQNNGV. The CDR3 runs 14 residues. DNA of the CDR3: TGTGCCAGCAGCTTAGGACAGGCCTCCTGCGAGCAGTACTTC. Encoded protein: CASSLGQASCEQYF.

This chain links TRBV7-3 with TRBJ2-1; D is perhaps TRBD1 (8 bases). V was pared by 3 bases and J by 7 bases, with 13 bases between. From germline, CDR1 is SGHTA and CDR2 FQGTGA. This CDR3 has 14 residues. The CDR3 protein is CASSFDRGGNEQFF. The CDR3 coding sequence is TGTGCCAGCAGCTTTGACAGGGGAGGGAATGAGCAGTTCTTC. The full variable domain, its missing parts supplied by reference TRBV7-3 and TRBJ2-1, is GAGVSQTPSNKVTEKGKYVELRCDPISGHTALYWYRQSLGQGPEFLIYFQGTGAADDSGLPNDRFFAVRPEGSVSTLKIQRTERGDSAVYLCASSFDRGGNEQFFGPGTRLTVL.

As regards this clonotype: The DNA is left out, because the CDR3 cannot be placed on it with certainty; the CDR3 is given as TCRdb lists it. V usage is TRBV14 and J usage is TRBJ1-2; the D call of TRBD1 is as the table states it, not checked on the DNA. The CDR3 contains 16 residues when both ends are counted. CDR1 and CDR2 (germline): SGHDN, FVKESK. CDR3 in amino acids: CARSPYDQGADYGCTF.

Worth noting for this clonotype: Mismatch with germline at one junction end may stem from a read error. The chain combines TRBV11-1 with TRBJ2-7; 9 bases are a match to TRBD2. The CDR3 length is 17 residues. Germline lookup yields CDR1 SGHAT and CDR2 FQDESV (reference sequence). The DNA for the CDR3 is TGTGCCAACAGCGAGACCCTCGGACTAGCGTCGACCTACGAGCAGTACTTC. This gives the protein CANSETLGLASTYEQYF.

Details on this clonotype: This may stem from a read error, because a much larger clone lies one nucleotide away. The chain combines TRBV28 with TRBJ2-3, with 8 positions matching TRBD2. CDR3 length: 14 amino acids. CDR1 is MDHEN, CDR2 SYDVKM, per germline. The CDR3 region is CASSSSRGGDTHYF. The CDR3 DNA sequence: TGTGCCAGCAGTTCCTCCCGGGGGGGAGATACGCATTATTTT.

There are a few counts of this clonotype. The chain has TRBV7-9 and TRBJ2-2; D perhaps matches TRBD2 (5 bases). In germline, CDR1 is SEHNR, CDR2 FQNEAQ (reference sequence). CDR3 length: 15 residues. V was trimmed by 5 bases and J by 0 bases, leaving 10 bases between them. The CDR3 loop reads CASSVRDPNTGELFF. Here the CDR3 DNA reads TGTGCCAGCAGCGTCCGGGATCCGAACACCGGGGAGCTGTTTTTT.

Worth noting for this clonotype: The CDR3 ends on some other residue instead of the conserved phenylalanine or tryptophan, so this is likely a read error. The chain combines TRBV11-3 with TRBJ2-3; D gene ambiguous. The germline gives CDR1 SGHNT, CDR2 YENEEA. V lost 1 base and J lost 3, with 11 bases in between. This CDR3 has 15 residues. CDR3 region: CASSLVRHATDTQYI. The CDR3 coding sequence is TGTGCCAGCAGCTTAGTTCGACATGCTACAGATACGCAGTATATT.

This clonotype appeared many times. This rearrangement joins TRBV7-9 to TRBJ2-1, with D perhaps matching TRBD1 (7 bases). In germline, CDR1 is SEHNR, CDR2 FQNEAQ (reference sequence). V was cut by 2 bases and J by 4 bases, with 15 bases left in between. This CDR3 spans 16 amino acids. CDR3 in amino acids: CASSLRGTEGYNEQFF. The CDR3 DNA reads TGTGCCAGCAGCTTACGGGGGACAGAAGGGTACAATGAGCAGTTCTTC.

A word on this clonotype: This may be a read error, as it is one base from a much larger clone. V and J are TRBV30 and TRBJ2-2; D gene uncertain. Trimming removed 2 bases from V and 5 bases from J, with 9 bases in between. The germline gives CDR1 GTSNPN, CDR2 SVGIG (reference sequence). CDR3 length equals 13 residues. The CDR3 loop is CAWSPPETGELFF. The CDR3 DNA is TGTGCCTGGAGTCCCCCAGAGACCGGGGAGCTGTTTTTT.

For this clonotype: The junction and the germline gene differ at one end; a read error may be behind it. This chain uses TRBV11-2 with TRBJ1-6; no clear D gene. This CDR3 comprises 13 residues. Germline-derived CDR1 and CDR2 are SGHAT and FQNNGV. The CDR3 DNA follows: TGTACCAGTAGCATTGTAATGGATTCACCCCTCCACTTT. Its protein product is CTSSIVMDSPLHF. The full variable domain, rest sourced from reference TRBV11-2 and TRBJ1-6, is EAGVAQSPRYKIIEKRQSVAFWCNPISGHATLYWYQQILGQGPKLLIQFQNNGVVDDSQLPKDRFSAERLKGVDSTLKIQPAKLEDSAVYLCTSSIVMDSPLHFGNGTRLTVT.